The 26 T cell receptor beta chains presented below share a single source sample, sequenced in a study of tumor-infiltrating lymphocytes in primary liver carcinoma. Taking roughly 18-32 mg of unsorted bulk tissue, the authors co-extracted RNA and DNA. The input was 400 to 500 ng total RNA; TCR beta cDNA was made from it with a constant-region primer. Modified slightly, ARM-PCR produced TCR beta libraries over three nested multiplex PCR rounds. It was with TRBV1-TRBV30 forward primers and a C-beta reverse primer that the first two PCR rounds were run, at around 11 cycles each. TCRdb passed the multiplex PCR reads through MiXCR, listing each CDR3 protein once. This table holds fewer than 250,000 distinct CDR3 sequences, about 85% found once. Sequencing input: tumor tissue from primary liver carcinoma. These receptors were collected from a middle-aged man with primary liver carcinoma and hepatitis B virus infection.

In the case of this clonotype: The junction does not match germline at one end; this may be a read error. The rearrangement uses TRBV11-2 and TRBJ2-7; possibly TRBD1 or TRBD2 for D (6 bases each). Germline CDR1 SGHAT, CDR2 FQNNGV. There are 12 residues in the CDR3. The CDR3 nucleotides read TGTGCCGGCAGTCCCGGGGGCTACGAGAGGTACTTC. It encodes CAGSPGGYERYF.

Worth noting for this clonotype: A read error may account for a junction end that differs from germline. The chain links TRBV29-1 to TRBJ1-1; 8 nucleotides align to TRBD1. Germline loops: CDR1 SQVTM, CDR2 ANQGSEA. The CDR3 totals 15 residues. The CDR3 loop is CSGGQEGYQNNEALF. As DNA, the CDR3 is TGCAGCGGGGGACAGGAAGGCTATCAGAATAATGAAGCCCTCTTT.

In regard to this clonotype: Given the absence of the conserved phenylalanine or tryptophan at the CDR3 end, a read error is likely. The CDR3 is CSAGTGGATNENLFS. Written as DNA, the CDR3 is TGCAGCGCTGGGACAGGGGGTGCAACTAATGAAAATCTGTTTTCT. The chain recombines TRBV29-1 with TRBJ1-4; 11 bases are shared with TRBD1. The V gene's germline CDR1 is SQVTM and CDR2 ANQGSEA. CDR3 length: 15 amino acids.

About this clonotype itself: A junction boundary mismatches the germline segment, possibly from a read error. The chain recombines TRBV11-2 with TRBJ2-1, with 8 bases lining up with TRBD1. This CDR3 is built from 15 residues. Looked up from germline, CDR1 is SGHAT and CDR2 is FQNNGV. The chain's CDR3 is CARSLRTGPGNEQFF. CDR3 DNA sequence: TGTGCTAGGAGCTTAAGGACAGGGCCGGGGAATGAGCAGTTTTTC.

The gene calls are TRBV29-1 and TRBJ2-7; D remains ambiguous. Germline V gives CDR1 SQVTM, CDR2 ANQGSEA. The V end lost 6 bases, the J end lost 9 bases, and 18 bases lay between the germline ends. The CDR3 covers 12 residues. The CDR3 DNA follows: TGCAGCGTCACGTCGGAAGGGATTCGGCAGTACTTC. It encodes CSVTSEGIRQYF.

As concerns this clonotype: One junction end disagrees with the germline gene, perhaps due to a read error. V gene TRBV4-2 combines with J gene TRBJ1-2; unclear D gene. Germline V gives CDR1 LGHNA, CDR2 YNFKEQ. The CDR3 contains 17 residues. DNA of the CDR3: TGTGCCAGCAGCCAAGAAACCGCCCAGAGGTTTAACTATGGGTACACCTTC. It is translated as CASSQETAQRFNYGYTF.

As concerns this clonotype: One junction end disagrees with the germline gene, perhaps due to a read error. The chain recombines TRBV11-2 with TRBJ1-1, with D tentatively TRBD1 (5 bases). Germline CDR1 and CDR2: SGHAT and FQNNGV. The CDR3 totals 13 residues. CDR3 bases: TGTGTCAGCAGCTTAGGACATAACACTGAAGCTTTCTTT. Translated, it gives CVSSLGHNTEAFF.

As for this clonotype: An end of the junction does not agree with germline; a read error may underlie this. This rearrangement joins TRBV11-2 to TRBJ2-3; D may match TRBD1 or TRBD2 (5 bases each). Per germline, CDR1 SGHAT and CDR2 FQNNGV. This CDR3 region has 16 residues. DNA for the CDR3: TGTGCCAGCAGCAGAAGAGGTAGAGGGAAGACAGATACGGAGTATTTT. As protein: CASSRRGRGKTDTEYF.

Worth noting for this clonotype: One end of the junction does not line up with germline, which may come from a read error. CDR3 in amino acids: CASSQPGRGNGYTF. For the CDR3, the DNA is TGCGCCAGCAGCCAACCCGGGAGAGGGAATGGCTACACATTC. The chain links TRBV4-3 to TRBJ1-2; D unclear. The CDR3 has 14 amino acids. CDR1 is LGHNA, CDR2 YSLEER, per germline.

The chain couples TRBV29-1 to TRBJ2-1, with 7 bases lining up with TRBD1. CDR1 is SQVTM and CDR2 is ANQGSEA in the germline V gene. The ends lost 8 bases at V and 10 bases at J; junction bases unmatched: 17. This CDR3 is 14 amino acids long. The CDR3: CSTPDGDRVGEQFF. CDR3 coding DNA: TGCAGCACCCCGGATGGCGACAGGGTAGGAGAGCAGTTCTTC.

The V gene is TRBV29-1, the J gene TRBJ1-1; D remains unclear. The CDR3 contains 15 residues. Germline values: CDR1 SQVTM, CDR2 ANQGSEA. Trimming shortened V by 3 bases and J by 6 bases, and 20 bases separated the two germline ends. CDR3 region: CSVDHGWGINAEAFF. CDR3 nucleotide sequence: TGCAGCGTTGACCACGGTTGGGGAATAAACGCTGAAGCTTTCTTT. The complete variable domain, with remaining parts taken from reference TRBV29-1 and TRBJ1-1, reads SAVISQKPSRDICQRGTSLTIQCQVDSQVTMMFWYRQQPGQSLTLIATANQGSEATYESGFVIDKFPISRPNLTFSTLTVSNMSPEDSSIYLCSVDHGWGINAEAFFGQGTRLTVV.

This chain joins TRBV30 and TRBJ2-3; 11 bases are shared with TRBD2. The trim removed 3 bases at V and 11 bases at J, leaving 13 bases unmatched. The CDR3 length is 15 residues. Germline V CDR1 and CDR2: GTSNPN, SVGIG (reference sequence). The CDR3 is CAWSKTSGRSNMQYF. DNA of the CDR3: TGTGCCTGGAGCAAAACTAGCGGGAGATCTAATATGCAGTATTTT.

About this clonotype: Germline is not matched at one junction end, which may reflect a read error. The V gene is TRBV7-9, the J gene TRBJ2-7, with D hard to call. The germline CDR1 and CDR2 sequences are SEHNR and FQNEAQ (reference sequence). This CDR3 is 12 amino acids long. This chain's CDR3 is CASSLDGYEHYF. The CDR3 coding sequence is TGTGCCAGTAGCTTAGACGGATACGAGCACTACTTC.

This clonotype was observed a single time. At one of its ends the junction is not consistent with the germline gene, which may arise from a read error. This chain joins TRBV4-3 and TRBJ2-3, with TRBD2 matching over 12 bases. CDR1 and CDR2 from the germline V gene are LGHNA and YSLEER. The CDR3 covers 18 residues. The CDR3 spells CASSPLPVTSGRQDKQYF. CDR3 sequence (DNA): TGTGCCAGCAGCCCCCTCCCCGTTACTAGCGGGAGGCAGGATAAGCAGTATTTT.

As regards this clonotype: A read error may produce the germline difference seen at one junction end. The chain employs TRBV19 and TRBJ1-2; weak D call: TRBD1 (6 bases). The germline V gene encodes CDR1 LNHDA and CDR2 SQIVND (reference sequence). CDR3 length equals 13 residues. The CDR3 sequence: CASTPGQLYGYAF. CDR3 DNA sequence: TGTGCCAGTACCCCAGGACAGCTCTATGGCTACGCCTTC.

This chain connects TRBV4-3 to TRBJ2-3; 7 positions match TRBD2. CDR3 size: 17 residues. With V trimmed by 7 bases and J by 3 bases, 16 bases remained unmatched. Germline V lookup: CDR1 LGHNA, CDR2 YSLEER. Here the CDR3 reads CASNQNTNTGGTDTQYF. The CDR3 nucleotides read TGCGCCAGCAACCAGAATACCAACACGGGAGGAACAGATACGCAGTATTTT.

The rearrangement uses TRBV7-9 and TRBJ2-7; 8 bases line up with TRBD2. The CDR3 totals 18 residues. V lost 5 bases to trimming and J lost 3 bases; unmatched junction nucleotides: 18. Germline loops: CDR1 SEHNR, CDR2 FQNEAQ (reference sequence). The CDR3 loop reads CASSPRPTCGRTDYEQYF. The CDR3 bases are TGTGCCAGCAGCCCTCGTCCGACTTGCGGGAGGACGGACTACGAGCAGTACTTC.

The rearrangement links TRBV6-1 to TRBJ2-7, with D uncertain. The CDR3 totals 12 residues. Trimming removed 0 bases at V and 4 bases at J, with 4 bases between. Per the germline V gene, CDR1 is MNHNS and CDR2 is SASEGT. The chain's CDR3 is CASSEAMYEQYF. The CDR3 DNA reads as TGTGCCAGCAGTGAAGCAATGTACGAGCAGTACTTC.

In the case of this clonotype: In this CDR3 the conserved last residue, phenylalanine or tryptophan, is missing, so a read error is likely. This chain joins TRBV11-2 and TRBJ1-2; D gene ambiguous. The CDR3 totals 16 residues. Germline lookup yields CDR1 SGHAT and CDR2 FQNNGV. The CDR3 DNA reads TGTGCCTGCAGCTTAGATTCGGTAGTCTATTCTCGAGGCTACACCTCA. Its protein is CACSLDSVVYSRGYTS.

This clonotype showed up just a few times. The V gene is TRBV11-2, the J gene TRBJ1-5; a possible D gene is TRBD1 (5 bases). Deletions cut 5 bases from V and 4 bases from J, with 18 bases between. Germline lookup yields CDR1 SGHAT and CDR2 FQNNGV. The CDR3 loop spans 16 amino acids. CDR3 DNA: TGTGCCAGCAGCCTAAATGGGGGACTGGCGAATCAGCCCCAGCATTTT. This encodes CASSLNGGLANQPQHF.

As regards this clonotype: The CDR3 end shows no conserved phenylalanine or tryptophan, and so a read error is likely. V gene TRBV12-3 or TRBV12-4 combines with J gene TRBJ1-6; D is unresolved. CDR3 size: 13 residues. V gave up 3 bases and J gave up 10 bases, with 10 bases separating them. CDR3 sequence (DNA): TGTGCCAGCAGTTTGGAGTATCACTCACCCCTCCACTGT. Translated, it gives CASSLEYHSPLHC.

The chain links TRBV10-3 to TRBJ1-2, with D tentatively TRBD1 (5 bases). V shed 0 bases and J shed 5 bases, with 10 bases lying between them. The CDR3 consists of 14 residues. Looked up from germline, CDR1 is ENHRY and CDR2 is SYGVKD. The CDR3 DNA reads TGTGCCATCAGTGAGTCGTCGGGGGAATATGGCTACACCTTC. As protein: CAISESSGEYGYTF.

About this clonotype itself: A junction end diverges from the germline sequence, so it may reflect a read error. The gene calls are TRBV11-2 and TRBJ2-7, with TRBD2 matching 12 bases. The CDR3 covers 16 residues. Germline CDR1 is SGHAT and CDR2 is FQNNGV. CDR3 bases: TGTGCCGGCAGCTTAGCCCCTAGCGGGGGGGACTACGAGCAGTACTTC. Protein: CAGSLAPSGGDYEQYF.

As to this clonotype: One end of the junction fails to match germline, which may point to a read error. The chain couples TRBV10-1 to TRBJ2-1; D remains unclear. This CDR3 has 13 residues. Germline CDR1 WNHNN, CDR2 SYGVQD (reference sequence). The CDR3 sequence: CASNAELYKEQFF. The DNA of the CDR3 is TGCGCCAGCAATGCTGAACTTTACAAAGAGCAGTTCTTC.

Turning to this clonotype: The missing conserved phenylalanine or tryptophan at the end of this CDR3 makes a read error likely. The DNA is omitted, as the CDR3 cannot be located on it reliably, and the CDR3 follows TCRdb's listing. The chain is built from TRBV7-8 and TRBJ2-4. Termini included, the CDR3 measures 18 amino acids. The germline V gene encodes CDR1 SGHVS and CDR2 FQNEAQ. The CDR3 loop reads CASSLGWRLRLGKNIQCI.

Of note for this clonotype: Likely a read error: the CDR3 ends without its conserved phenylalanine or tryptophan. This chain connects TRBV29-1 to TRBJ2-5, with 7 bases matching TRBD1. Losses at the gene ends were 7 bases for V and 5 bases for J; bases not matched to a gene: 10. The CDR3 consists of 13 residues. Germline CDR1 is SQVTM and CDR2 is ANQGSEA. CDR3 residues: CSAGTGASETQYI. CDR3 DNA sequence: TGCAGCGCCGGAACAGGGGCTTCGGAGACCCAGTACATC.